This T cell receptor beta chain was profiled in a study of blood T cell repertoires in COVID-19. Study in general: In each case, the material was cDNA or gDNA derived from T cells, B-cell-depleted T cells, or PBMCs.

Profiled with immunoSEQ multiplex PCR; TCRdb holds only in-frame clones, not every one. The sample has about 120,000 clones; roughly 76% are singletons. A few counts support this clone. The CDR3 totals 14 residues. V lost 4 bases and J lost 4, with 15 bases in between. Germline-derived CDR1 and CDR2 are SGHKS and YYEKEE (reference sequence). The sample was peripheral blood. The clonotype was recovered from a human donor in a cohort sampled during active COVID-19. The genes are TRBV5-5 and TRBJ2-7; D remains unclear. The DNA of the CDR3 is TGTGCCAGCAGCCGAGCCTCCACGGAGTACGAGCAGTACTTC. Its translation is CASSRASTEYEQYF.